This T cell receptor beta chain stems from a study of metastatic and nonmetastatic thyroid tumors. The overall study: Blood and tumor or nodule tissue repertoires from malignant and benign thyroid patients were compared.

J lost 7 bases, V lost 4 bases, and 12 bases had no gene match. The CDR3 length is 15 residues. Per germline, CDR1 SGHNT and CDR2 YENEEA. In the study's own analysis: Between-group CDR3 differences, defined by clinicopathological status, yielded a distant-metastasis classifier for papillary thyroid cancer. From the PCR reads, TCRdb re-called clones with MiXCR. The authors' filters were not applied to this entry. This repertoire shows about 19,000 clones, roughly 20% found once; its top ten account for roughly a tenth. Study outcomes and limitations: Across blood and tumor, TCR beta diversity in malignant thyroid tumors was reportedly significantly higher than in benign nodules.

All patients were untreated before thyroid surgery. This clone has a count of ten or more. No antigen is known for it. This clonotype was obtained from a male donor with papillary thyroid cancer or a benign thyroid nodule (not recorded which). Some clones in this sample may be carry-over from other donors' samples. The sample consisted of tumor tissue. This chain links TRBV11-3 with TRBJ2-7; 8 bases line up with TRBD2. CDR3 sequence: CASSSGGGRGKEQYF. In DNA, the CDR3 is TGTGCCAGCAGCTCCGGGGGGGGCAGGGGAAAGGAGCAGTACTTC.